This is a list of T cell receptor beta chains from one sample in a study of cytomegalovirus exposure and HLA in healthy donors. The protocol was immunoSEQ multiplex PCR, while the TCRdb copy is restricted to in-frame clones and leaves out a portion. The sample has about 170,000 clones; approximately 90% are singletons. Sequencing was done on a sample of PBMCs. These receptors were obtained from a woman aged 25 to 45 in good health and CMV-seronegative. The CDR3 runs from the conserved cysteine through the conserved F or W. Each record gives: D gene, J gene, V gene, clone size, CDR3 DNA, CDR3 protein. The D gene is left open where the match is weak. Some rows mark clone size as missing; the rest say once, few, many or name a class of expanded clone.

>TRBD2|TRBJ2-5|TRBV4-1|-
TGCGCCAGCAGCCATGATATAGCGGGGGGGCTACAAGAGACCCAGTACTTC
CASSHDIAGGLQETQYF
>TRBD2|TRBJ2-3|TRBV5-1|-
TGCGCCAGCAGTGCGGGGGGGCCAAGTGTGGATACGCAGTATTTT
CASSAGGPSVDTQYF
>TRBD1|TRBJ1-3|TRBV6-5|-
TGTGCCAGCAGCAACCGGGACAGGTGGGGAAACACCATATATTTT
CASSNRDRWGNTIYF
>-|TRBJ1-1|TRBV4-3|-
TGCGCCAGCAGCCAAACCCCTGGGGGGGACACTGAAGCTTTCTTT
CASSQTPGGDTEAFF
>TRBD1|TRBJ2-3|TRBV4-1|-
TGCGCCAGCAGCCCTGACAGGGAAGATACGCAGTATTTT
CASSPDREDTQYF
>TRBD1|TRBJ1-2|TRBV25-1|few
TGTGCCAGCACAGGGGGCTATGGCTACACCTTC
CASTGGYGYTF
>-|TRBJ2-1|TRBV7-9|-
TGTGCCAGCAGCCAACAAGACAATGAGCAGTTCTTC
CASSQQDNEQFF
>TRBD1|TRBJ1-2|TRBV4-3|-
TGCGCCAGCAGCCGTGTCCGGGACAGAACTAACTATGGCTACACCTTC
CASSRVRDRTNYGYTF
>-|TRBJ2-7|TRBV27|-
TGTGCCAGCAGTTTATCGGAGGACAGGGGCCCGGGGGGGACCTACGAGCAGTACTTC
CASSLSEDRGPGGTYEQYF
>TRBD2|TRBJ2-1|TRBV7-2|once
TGTGCCAGCAGCCGGCCGCTAGCGGGGAGCCGCTCCTACAATGAGCAGTTCTTC
CASSRPLAGSRSYNEQFF
>-|TRBJ1-1|TRBV4-1|few
TGCGCCAGCAGCCAGGCCAGGGACACTGAAGCTTTCTTT
CASSQARDTEAFF
>TRBD1|TRBJ1-2|TRBV2|once
TGTGCCAGCAGCGGACAGGGGGCAAACTATGGCTACACCTTC
CASSGQGANYGYTF
>TRBD1|TRBJ1-2|TRBV2|-
TGTGCCAGCAGTGACGGACAGGGAGACGGCGGCTACACCTTC
CASSDGQGDGGYTF
>TRBD1|TRBJ2-7|TRBV6-5|few
TGTGCCAGCAGTTACTCCCGGGACAGGGCGTACGAGCAGTACTTC
CASSYSRDRAYEQYF
>TRBD1|TRBJ2-1|TRBV4-1|-
TGCGCCAGCAGCCAAGGCTCGGGACAGGGGTACAATGAGCAGTTCTTC
CASSQGSGQGYNEQFF
>-|TRBJ1-6|TRBV27|few
TGTGCCAGCCGCCAGGGCTTAAGGAATTCACCCCTCCACTTT
CASRQGLRNSPLHF
>TRBD1|TRBJ1-6|TRBV19|-
TGTGCCAGTACCTCGGGACAGGGGGCATCCTATAATTCACCCCTCCACTTT
CASTSGQGASYNSPLHF